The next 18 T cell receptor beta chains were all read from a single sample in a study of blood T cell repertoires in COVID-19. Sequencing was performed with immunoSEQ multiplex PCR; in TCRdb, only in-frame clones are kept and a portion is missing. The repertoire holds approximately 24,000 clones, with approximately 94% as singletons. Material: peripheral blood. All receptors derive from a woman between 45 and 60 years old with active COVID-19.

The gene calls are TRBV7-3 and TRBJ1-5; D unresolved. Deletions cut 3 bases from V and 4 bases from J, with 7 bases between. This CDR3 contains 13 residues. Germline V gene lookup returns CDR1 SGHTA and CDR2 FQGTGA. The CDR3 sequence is CASSFPGNQPQHF. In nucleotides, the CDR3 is TGTGCCAGCAGCTTCCCCGGGAATCAGCCCCAGCATTTT.

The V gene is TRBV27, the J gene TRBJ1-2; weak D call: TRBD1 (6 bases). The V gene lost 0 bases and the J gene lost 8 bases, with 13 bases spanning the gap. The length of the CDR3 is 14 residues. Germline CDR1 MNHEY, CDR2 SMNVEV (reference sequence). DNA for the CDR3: TGTGCCAGCAGTTTATCCACCGGGGGGCAAGGCTACACCTTC. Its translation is CASSLSTGGQGYTF.

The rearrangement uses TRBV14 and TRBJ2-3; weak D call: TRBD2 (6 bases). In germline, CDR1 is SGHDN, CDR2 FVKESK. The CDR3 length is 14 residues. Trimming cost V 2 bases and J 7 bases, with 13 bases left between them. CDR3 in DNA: TGTGCCAGCAGCCAACTTCAGGGACTCTATACGCAGTATTTT. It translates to CASSQLQGLYTQYF.

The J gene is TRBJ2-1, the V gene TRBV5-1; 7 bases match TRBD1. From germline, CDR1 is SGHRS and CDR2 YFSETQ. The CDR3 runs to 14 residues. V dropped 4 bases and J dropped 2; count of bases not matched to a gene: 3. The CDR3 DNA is TGCGCCAGCAGCCCGCAGGGGGCCTACAATGAGCAGTTCTTC. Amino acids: CASSPQGAYNEQFF. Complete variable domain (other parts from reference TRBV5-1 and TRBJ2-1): KAGVTQTPRYLIKTRGQQVTLSCSPISGHRSVSWYQQTPGQGLQFLFEYFSETQRNKGNFPGRFSGRQFSNSRSEMNVSTLELGDSALYLCASSPQGAYNEQFFGPGTRLTVL.

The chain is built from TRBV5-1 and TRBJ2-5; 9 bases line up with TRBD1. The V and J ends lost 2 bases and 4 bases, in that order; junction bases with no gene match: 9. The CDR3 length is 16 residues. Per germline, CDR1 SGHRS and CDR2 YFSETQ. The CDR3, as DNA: TGCGCCAGCAGCTTTACGGGACAGGGAGTTGCAGAGACCCAGTACTTC. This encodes CASSFTGQGVAETQYF.

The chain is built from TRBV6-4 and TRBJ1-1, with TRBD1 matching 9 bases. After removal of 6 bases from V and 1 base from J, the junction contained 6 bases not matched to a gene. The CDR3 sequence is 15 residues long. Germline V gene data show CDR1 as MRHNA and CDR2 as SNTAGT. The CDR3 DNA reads TGTGCCAGCAGGGGAACAGGGGGCGCGAACACTGAAGCTTTCTTT. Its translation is CASRGTGGANTEAFF.

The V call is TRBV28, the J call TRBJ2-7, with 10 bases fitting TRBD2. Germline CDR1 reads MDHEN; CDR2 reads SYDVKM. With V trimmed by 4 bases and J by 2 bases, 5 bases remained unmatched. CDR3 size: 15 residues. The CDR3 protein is CASSSSGSNAYEQYF. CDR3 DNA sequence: TGTGCCAGCAGTTCTAGCGGGAGCAATGCCTACGAGCAGTACTTC.

CDR3 sequence reads: CASRGAGADYNEQFF. CDR3 DNA: TGCGCCAGCAGGGGGGCGGGAGCCGACTACAATGAGCAGTTCTTC. The V call is TRBV5-1, the J call TRBJ2-1; tentative D call: TRBD2 (7 bases). The CDR3 has 15 residues. The V gene's germline CDR1 is SGHRS and CDR2 YFSETQ. V dropped 5 bases and J dropped 3 bases, with 15 bases sitting between them.

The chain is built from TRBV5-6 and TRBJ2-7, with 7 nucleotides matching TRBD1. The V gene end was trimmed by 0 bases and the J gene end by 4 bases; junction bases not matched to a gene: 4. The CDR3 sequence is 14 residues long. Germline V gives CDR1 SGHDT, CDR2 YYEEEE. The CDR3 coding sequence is TGTGCCAGCAGCTTGGGCCAGGGGGTGTACGAGCAGTACTTC. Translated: CASSLGQGVYEQYF.

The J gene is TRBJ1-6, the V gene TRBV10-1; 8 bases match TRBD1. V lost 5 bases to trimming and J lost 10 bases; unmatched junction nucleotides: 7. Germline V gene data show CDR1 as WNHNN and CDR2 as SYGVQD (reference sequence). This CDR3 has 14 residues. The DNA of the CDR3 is TGCGCCAGCAGTCAGCAGGGGGCTAACTCACCCCTCCACTTT. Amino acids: CASSQQGANSPLHF.

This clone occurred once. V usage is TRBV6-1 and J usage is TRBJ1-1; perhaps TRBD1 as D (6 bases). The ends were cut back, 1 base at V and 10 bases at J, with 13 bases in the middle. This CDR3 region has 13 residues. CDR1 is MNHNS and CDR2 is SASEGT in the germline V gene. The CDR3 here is CASSEDTGSTAFF. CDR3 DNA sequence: TGTGCCAGCAGTGAAGATACAGGGTCAACAGCTTTCTTT.

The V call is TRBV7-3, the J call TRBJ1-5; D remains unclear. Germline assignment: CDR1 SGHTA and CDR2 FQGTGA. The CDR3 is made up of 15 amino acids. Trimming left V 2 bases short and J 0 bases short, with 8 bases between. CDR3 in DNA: TGTGCCAGCAGCTTACGGGGTTCTAGCAATCAGCCCCAGCATTTT. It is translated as CASSLRGSSNQPQHF.

The DNA of the CDR3 is TGTGCCAGCAGTTTTTGGACTAGCGGGACCCTAGCCAAAAACATTCAGTACTTC. Amino acid sequence: CASSFWTSGTLAKNIQYF. The chain couples TRBV28 to TRBJ2-4; TRBD2 matches 12 bases. This CDR3 has 18 amino acids. J gave up 0 bases and V 3 bases, and 6 bases lay outside the gene matches. Germline V gives CDR1 MDHEN, CDR2 SYDVKM.

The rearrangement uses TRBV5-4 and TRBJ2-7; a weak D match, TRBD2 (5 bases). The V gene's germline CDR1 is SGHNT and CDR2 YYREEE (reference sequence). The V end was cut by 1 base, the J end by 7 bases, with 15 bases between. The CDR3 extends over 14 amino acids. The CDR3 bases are TGTGCCAGCAGCTTGTATTCCGTTCCGGGGGAGCAGTACTTC. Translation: CASSLYSVPGEQYF.

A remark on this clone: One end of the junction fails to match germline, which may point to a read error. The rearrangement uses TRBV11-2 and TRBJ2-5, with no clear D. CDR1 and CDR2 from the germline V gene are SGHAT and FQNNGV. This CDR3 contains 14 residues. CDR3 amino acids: CASTLGWQKETQYF. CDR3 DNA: TGTGCCAGCACCTTAGGGTGGCAGAAAGAGACCCAGTACTTC.

The CDR3 sequence is CASSLDWAPSDTQYF. Written as DNA, the CDR3 is TGCGCCAGCAGCTTGGACTGGGCCCCGTCAGATACGCAGTATTTT. The chain has TRBV5-1 and TRBJ2-3; D gene unclear. The CDR3 totals 15 residues. Trimming pared 0 bases from V and 4 bases from J, leaving 12 bases between. Germline V gene data show CDR1 as SGHRS and CDR2 as YFSETQ.

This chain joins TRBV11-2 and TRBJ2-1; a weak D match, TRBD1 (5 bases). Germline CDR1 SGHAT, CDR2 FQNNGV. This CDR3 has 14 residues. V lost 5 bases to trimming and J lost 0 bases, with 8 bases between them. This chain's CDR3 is CASSQTASYNEQFF. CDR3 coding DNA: TGTGCCAGCAGCCAGACAGCCTCCTACAATGAGCAGTTCTTC.

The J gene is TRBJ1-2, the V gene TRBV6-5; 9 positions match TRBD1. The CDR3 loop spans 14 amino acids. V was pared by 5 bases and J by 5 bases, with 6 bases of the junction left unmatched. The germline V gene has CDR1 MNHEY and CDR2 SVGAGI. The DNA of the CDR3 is TGTGCCAGCAGTCCGGACAGGGGAATTTATGGCTACACCTTC. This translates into CASSPDRGIYGYTF.